The present T cell receptor (beta chain) was sequenced within a study of blood T cell repertoires in COVID-19. For the study at large: Acute-phase and convalescent COVID-19 samples originated in the United States, Italy and Spain. The cDNA or gDNA used as material had been derived from T cells, B-cell-depleted T cells, or PBMCs.

V dropped 8 bases and J dropped 3; count of bases not matched to a gene: 4. Germline loops: CDR1 SNHLY, CDR2 FYNNEI. The CDR3 is made up of 13 amino acids. As handled by the study authors: Reference gene primer amplification in the assay estimated nucleated cell counts. TCRdb's table, derived via immunoSEQ multiplex PCR, lists solely in-frame clones and lacks some. V, J and clone size are those of that table, while D and trimming were read from the DNA. The sample consists of roughly 75,000 clones, 81% of them appearing once. This clone appeared once. The TCR originated in a woman aged 70-85 years with acute or convalescent COVID-19. Sequenced: peripheral blood. V gene TRBV2 combines with J gene TRBJ2-7, with TRBD2 identical over 10 bases. Here the CDR3 reads CASGLAEYYEQYF. The DNA for the CDR3 is TGTGCCAGCGGACTAGCGGAATACTACGAGCAGTACTTC.